These 28 T cell receptor beta chains originate from one sample sequenced in a study of shared clonotypes between healthy human individuals. The data were produced by immunoSEQ multiplex PCR, yet TCRdb's version contains in-frame clones alone and is incomplete. This sample yields approximately 2,000,000 clones, of which roughly 90% are seen a single time; 0.37% belongs to the top ten. Sequences were obtained from naive CD4+ T cells from PBMCs. The subset: CD45RA+ positively selected. Receptors originate from a man aged 18 to 35 in good health. Some clones in this sample may be carry-over from other donors' samples.

This clone showed up just a few times. The chain has TRBV20-1 and TRBJ1-1; D is unresolved. Germline V lookup: CDR1 DFQATT, CDR2 SNEGSKA (reference sequence). CDR3 size: 9 residues. V was pared by 3 bases and J by 6 bases, with 2 bases between. The chain's CDR3 is CSASSEAFF. The DNA for the CDR3 is TGCAGTGCTAGTTCTGAAGCTTTCTTT.

The V call is TRBV29-1, the J call TRBJ2-5, with D possibly being TRBD1 (5 bases). V was pared by 5 bases and J by 2 bases, with 15 bases between. CDR1 and CDR2 from the germline V gene are SQVTM and ANQGSEA. This CDR3 has 14 residues. Here the CDR3 reads CSVRRRQNQETQYF. Written as DNA, the CDR3 is TGCAGCGTTAGGCGGAGACAGAATCAAGAGACCCAGTACTTC.

The V and J genes are TRBV19 and TRBJ2-5; 10 bases are shared with TRBD1. The germline CDR1 and CDR2 sequences are LNHDA and SQIVND (reference sequence). This CDR3 has 14 residues. V was pared by 5 bases and J by 4 bases, with 4 bases of the junction left unmatched. In DNA form, the CDR3 reads TGTGCCAGTAGTCAAGACAGGGGGCGAGAGACCCAGTACTTC. Translated: CASSQDRGRETQYF.

The V gene is TRBV21-1, the J gene TRBJ1-5; the table's TRBD1 call for D was not verified on the DNA. TRBV21-1 is described as a pseudogene. CDR3 length equals 14 residues. The CDR3 DNA is TGTGCCAGCAGCTGTACCAGGGATCGTCAGCCCCAGCATTTT. Its protein is CASSCTRDRQPQHF.

The sample holds one count of this clone. The V and J genes are TRBV7-2 and TRBJ1-5; D remains unclear. This CDR3 spans 17 amino acids. Trimming removed 2 bases at V and 0 bases at J, with 14 bases between. Germline CDR1 SGHTA, CDR2 FQGNSA. The CDR3, as DNA: TGTGCCAGCAGCTTAAACTCGGGTCCGTATAGCAATCAGCCCCAGCATTTT. Amino acids: CASSLNSGPYSNQPQHF.

This clone was detected once. The chain joins TRBV5-1 to TRBJ1-1; D gene uncertain. The CDR3 consists of 17 residues. Trimming removed 0 bases at V and 0 bases at J, with 15 bases between. Germline assignment: CDR1 SGHRS and CDR2 YFSETQ. The CDR3 DNA reads as TGCGCCAGCAGCTTGGACGTCCCCGGCGGGGTGAACACTGAAGCTTTCTTT. Protein sequence: CASSLDVPGGVNTEAFF.

For this clone: Other nucleotide sequences in the sample specify the same CDR3. The chain carries TRBV25-1 and TRBJ2-1; D may be TRBD2 (6 bases). Trimming removed 4 bases at V and 1 base at J, with 8 bases between. This CDR3 region has 14 residues. Germline CDR1 MGHDK, CDR2 SYGVNS. The CDR3 nucleotides are TGTGCCAGCAGTGCCCGGGGGTCCTACAATGAGCAGTTCTTC. It encodes CASSARGSYNEQFF.

Comment on this clone: This CDR3 is also generated by other DNA sequences in the sample. This sequence joins TRBV27 and TRBJ1-2, with 8 bases that match TRBD1. CDR3 size: 13 residues. V lost 5 bases and J lost 7; bases outside the gene matches: 6. The germline V gene has CDR1 MNHEY and CDR2 SMNVEV (reference sequence). The CDR3 protein is CASSIRQGSGYTF. The CDR3 DNA reads TGTGCCAGCAGTATTAGACAGGGGAGTGGCTACACCTTC.

The chain employs TRBV5-4 and TRBJ2-5, with a tentative D call TRBD2 (6 bases). The CDR3 totals 17 residues. The germline V and J ends were trimmed by 4 bases and 2 bases, with 21 bases remaining between them. Germline V gives CDR1 SGHNT, CDR2 YYREEE (reference sequence). The CDR3: CASSPRDGRFLQETQYF. Here the CDR3 DNA reads TGTGCCAGCAGCCCCAGGGACGGGAGATTCTTACAAGAGACCCAGTACTTC. The full variable domain, completed using reference TRBV5-4 and TRBJ2-5, is ETGVTQSPTHLIKTRGQQVTLRCSSQSGHNTVSWYQQALGQGPQFIFQYYREEENGRGNFPPRFSGLQFPNYSSELNVNALELDDSALYLCASSPRDGRFLQETQYFGPGTRLLVL.

V and J are TRBV28 and TRBJ1-2; 7 nucleotides match TRBD1. The CDR3 is made up of 15 amino acids. V was pared by 5 bases and J by 4 bases, with 10 bases of the junction left unmatched. Looked up from germline, CDR1 is MDHEN and CDR2 is SYDVKM. CDR3 DNA sequence: TGTGCCAGCAGTGCAAAGAACAGGGGCGGCTATGGCTACACCTTC. It encodes CASSAKNRGGYGYTF.

The chain links TRBV28 to TRBJ1-2, with a possible D match to TRBD1 (6 bases). Germline lookup yields CDR1 MDHEN and CDR2 SYDVKM. This CDR3 contains 16 residues. V was shortened by 5 bases and J by 4 bases, with 20 bases between the two germline ends. The DNA of the CDR3 is TGTGCCAGCAGTAATAAGGACCTCCAGGGGATCTATGGCTACACCTTC. It codes for CASSNKDLQGIYGYTF.

The CDR3 spells CASSVGSRTSGSNYEQYF. The CDR3 DNA reads TGTGCCAGCAGCGTAGGTTCAAGGACTAGCGGGTCAAACTACGAGCAGTACTTC. The chain uses TRBV9 and TRBJ2-7; 11 bases line up with TRBD2. Germline CDR1 is SGDLS and CDR2 is YYNGEE. This CDR3 comprises 18 residues. V was clipped by 0 bases and J by 3 bases; unmatched bases: 11.

The chain combines TRBV5-1 with TRBJ1-4; 8 bases are shared with TRBD1. Unmatched junction bases numbered 6, after V lost 3 bases and J lost 8 bases. Germline V gives CDR1 SGHRS, CDR2 YFSETQ. This CDR3 is built from 14 residues. The chain's CDR3 is CASSSGTGLEKLFF. The CDR3 DNA reads as TGCGCCAGCAGCTCCGGGACAGGTCTCGAAAAACTGTTTTTT.

The rearrangement links TRBV6-6 to TRBJ1-2; tentatively, D is TRBD1 (5 bases). V lost 6 bases, J lost 4 bases, and 9 bases lay in between. The germline gives CDR1 MNHNY, CDR2 SVGAGI (reference sequence). This CDR3 comprises 12 residues. This chain's CDR3 is CASRPDSYGYTF. CDR3 nucleotide sequence: TGTGCCAGCAGACCAGACAGCTATGGCTACACCTTC.

This chain links TRBV6-6 with TRBJ2-3; maybe TRBD2 (6 bases). CDR3 size: 11 residues. The germline V gene has CDR1 MNHNY and CDR2 SVGAGI (reference sequence). Trimming removed 9 bases from V and 3 bases from J, with 7 bases in between. This CDR3 is CASLATDTQYF. CDR3 sequence (DNA): TGTGCCAGTCTAGCGACAGATACGCAGTATTTT.

The CDR3 region is CASSQGQTNTEAFF. For the CDR3, the DNA is TGTGCCAGCAGCCAAGGACAGACGAACACTGAAGCTTTCTTT. The genes are TRBV7-3 and TRBJ1-1; tentatively, D is TRBD1 (6 bases). The CDR3 runs 14 residues. Trimming pared 5 bases from V and 1 base from J, leaving 11 bases between. CDR1 and CDR2 from the germline V gene are SGHTA and FQGTGA.

This chain uses TRBV27 with TRBJ2-7; D not resolved. Germline loops: CDR1 MNHEY, CDR2 SMNVEV (reference sequence). The V and J ends lost 6 bases and 4 bases respectively, with 7 bases between them. The CDR3 is 11 amino acids. The CDR3, as DNA: TGTGCCAGCAGAGACAAATACGAGCAGTACTTC. This encodes CASRDKYEQYF.

The chain couples TRBV28 to TRBJ1-1; TRBD1 matches 8 bases. The germline CDR1 and CDR2 sequences are MDHEN and SYDVKM. The CDR3 has 17 amino acids. The junction had 11 bases not matched to a gene; V was cut back by 5 bases and J by 0 bases. The chain's CDR3 is CASSPGGATSVNTEAFF. The CDR3 DNA reads TGTGCCAGCAGTCCAGGGGGCGCAACGTCCGTGAACACTGAAGCTTTCTTT.

On this clone: At one end, the junction sequence differs from germline, possibly due to a read error. The V gene is TRBV7-2, the J gene TRBJ2-7; perhaps TRBD2 as D (5 bases). The germline CDR1 and CDR2 sequences are SGHTA and FQGNSA. The CDR3 has 14 amino acids. The CDR3 sequence: CASSPRDSSHEQYF. DNA of the CDR3: TGTGCCAGCAGCCCCCGGGATAGCTCCCACGAGCAGTACTTC.

The chain recombines TRBV5-1 with TRBJ2-3; no clear D gene. There are 13 residues in the CDR3. Trimming cost V 0 bases and J 7 bases, with 9 bases left between them. The V gene's germline CDR1 is SGHRS and CDR2 YFSETQ. CDR3 DNA: TGCGCCAGCAGCTTGGCCGCCCCTTATACGCAGTATTTT. Its protein product is CASSLAAPYTQYF.

This chain connects TRBV5-4 to TRBJ2-3, with 14 bases that match TRBD2. J gave up 4 bases and V 3 bases, and 4 bases lay outside the gene matches. CDR1 and CDR2 (germline): SGHNT, YYREEE (reference sequence). The CDR3 has 16 residues. CDR3 protein: CASSSMGLAGADTQYF. The CDR3 DNA sequence: TGTGCCAGCAGCTCCATGGGACTAGCGGGAGCAGATACGCAGTATTTT.

This rearrangement joins TRBV30 to TRBJ2-5; 7 bases fit TRBD1. V shed 5 bases and J 5 bases; nucleotides not matched to a gene: 8. The germline gives CDR1 GTSNPN, CDR2 SVGIG (reference sequence). The CDR3 sequence is 13 residues long. The DNA for the CDR3 is TGTGCCTGGGCAACTACAGGGGTGGAGACCCAGTACTTC. Amino acids: CAWATTGVETQYF.

CDR3 amino acids: CASSLETGGRNQYF. The CDR3 region has the DNA TGTGCCAGCAGCTTGGAGACAGGCGGCCGGAATCAGTACTTC. The chain is built from TRBV7-2 and TRBJ2-7; tentative D call: TRBD1 (6 bases). The V end lost 3 bases, the J end lost 10 bases, and 19 bases lay between the germline ends. The CDR3 length is 14 residues. Germline-derived CDR1 and CDR2 are SGHTA and FQGNSA.

The rearrangement joins TRBV27 to TRBJ1-4; 7 bases fit TRBD1. V lost 2 bases, J lost 7 bases, and 4 bases stayed unmatched. This CDR3 contains 14 residues. Germline lookup yields CDR1 MNHEY and CDR2 SMNVEV (reference sequence). The CDR3 nucleotides are TGTGCCAGCAGTTTAGAAGGGGGCGGTGAAAAACTGTTTTTT. It translates to CASSLEGGGEKLFF.

The CDR3 loop is CASRSGSQTGEQYF. CDR3 nucleotides: TGTGCCAGCAGGTCGGGCAGTCAGACGGGGGAGCAGTACTTC. The genes are TRBV28 and TRBJ2-7; maybe TRBD2 (5 bases). Germline V gene sequence: CDR1 MDHEN, CDR2 SYDVKM. The V end lost 6 bases, the J end lost 7 bases, and 19 bases lay between the germline ends. The CDR3 is 14 amino acids.

The chain has TRBV2 and TRBJ2-2; 10 bases fit TRBD1. This CDR3 region has 14 residues. The V gene end was trimmed by 6 bases and the J gene end by 4 bases; junction bases not matched to a gene: 2. Germline assignment: CDR1 SNHLY and CDR2 FYNNEI. The CDR3 bases are TGTGCCAGCAGCCGGGACAGGGGCACCGGGGAGCTGTTTTTT. Its protein product is CASSRDRGTGELFF.

The rearrangement uses TRBV7-3 and TRBJ2-2, with 8 positions matching TRBD2. Per the germline V gene, CDR1 is SGHTA and CDR2 is FQGTGA. The CDR3 is made up of 16 amino acids. J was trimmed by 0 bases and V by 1 base; bases with no gene match: 1. The CDR3 reads CASSLMGLANTGELFF. The CDR3 DNA is TGTGCCAGCAGCTTAATGGGACTAGCGAACACCGGGGAGCTGTTTTTT.

V and J are TRBV11-3 and TRBJ2-7; 9 bases fit TRBD1. With 3 bases clipped from V and 6 bases from J, the junction kept 6 bases outside the gene matches. The germline CDR1 and CDR2 sequences are SGHNT and YENEEA. The CDR3 covers 14 residues. The CDR3 nucleotides read TGTGCCAGCAGCTTTGGGACAGGGCTGAGCGAGCAGTACTTC. Protein: CASSFGTGLSEQYF.